Listed below are T cell receptor beta chains from one sample, sequenced in a study of T-cell memory formation after mild COVID-19. TCRdb used MiXCR to reprocess the 5' RACE reads, holding one entry per CDR3 protein. Here the sample spans almost 550,000 distinct CDR3 sequences, over 20% being singletons. Sequencing input: PBMCs or a T cell subset sorted from them (not recorded which). The receptors were sampled from an adult woman who had mild COVID-19 (a few samples of this study predate the infection). Cell type and time point are not known. Each CDR3 is given with its conserved first and last residue. The D gene is left open where the match is weak. Clone size appears in some rows only: once, few, many, or a class for an expanded clone.

TRBV15	many	TRBD2	TRBJ2-1	CATSRTSGREQFF	TGTGCCACCAGCAGGACTAGCGGGCGGGAGCAGTTCTTC
TRBV27	NA	NA	TRBJ2-3	CASSFQGPFTDTQYF	TGTGCCAGCAGTTTCCAGGGGCCCTTCACAGATACGCAGTATTTT
TRBV12-3/TRBV12-4	few	NA	TRBJ1-1	CASSPNRGPSWGNTEAFF	TGTGCCAGCAGTCCAAATCGGGGACCAAGCTGGGGGAACACTGAAGCTTTCTTT
TRBV11-2	many	TRBD2	TRBJ2-1	CASSPGTSGGLYNEQFF	TGTGCCAGCAGCCCGGGGACTAGCGGGGGGCTATACAATGAGCAGTTCTTC
TRBV4-1	few	NA	TRBJ1-5	CASSQDASNQPQHF	TGCGCCAGCAGCCAAGATGCCAGCAATCAGCCCCAGCATTTT
TRBV2	NA	NA	TRBJ2-7	CASSEGRSSYEQYF	TGTGCCAGCAGTGAAGGGCGGAGTTCGTACGAGCAGTACTTC
TRBV4-1	many	NA	TRBJ1-4	CASSQVQEEKLFF	TGCGCCAGCAGCCAAGTACAGGAAGAAAAACTGTTTTTT
TRBV18	few	TRBD2	TRBJ2-1	CASGGTSGISEQFF	TGTGCCAGCGGTGGGACTAGCGGGATATCTGAGCAGTTCTTC
TRBV4-3	NA	NA	TRBJ2-7	CASSPVALSSYEQYF	TGCGCCAGCAGCCCGGTAGCGCTTAGCTCCTACGAGCAGTACTTC
TRBV7-2	few	NA	TRBJ2-1	CASSLRGLTRANEQFF	TGTGCCAGCAGCTTAAGGGGCCTCACCAGGGCCAATGAGCAGTTCTTC
TRBV7-2	few	NA	TRBJ2-3	CASSLVTQYF	TGTGCCAGCAGCTTAGTTACGCAGTATTTT
TRBV5-1	NA	TRBD2	TRBJ2-5	CASSFGTSGLQKTQYF	TGCGCCAGCAGCTTTGGGACTAGCGGACTACAGAAGACCCAGTACTTC
TRBV11-2	few	NA	TRBJ2-3	CASSPSRQAWTGTQYF	TGTGCCAGCAGCCCATCGAGACAGGCTTGGACCGGGACGCAGTATTTT
TRBV6-5	few	TRBD1	TRBJ1-1	CASSLLPLDRGNTEAFF	TGTGCCAGCAGTTTACTACCCTTGGACAGGGGGAACACTGAAGCTTTCTTT
TRBV7-9	NA	NA	TRBJ2-7	CASSSGQISYEQYF	TGTGCCAGCAGCTCCGGACAGATCTCCTACGAGCAGTACTTC